This entry concerns a single T cell receptor (beta chain). Its antigen remains unknown. UMI-tagged TRB cDNA libraries were built via 5' RACE. TCRdb reanalyzed the 5' RACE reads and collapses them to one entry per CDR3 protein, without DNA. This table holds more than 40,000 distinct CDR3 sequences. This sample was taken from a study of CXCR3-negative and CXCR3-positive naive CD8 T cells. Among CD8+ T cells, naive ones were CD45RO-CCR7+CD27+CD95-. General observations from the study: Naive cells that were CXCR3-positive had more hydrophobic TRB CDR3s (compared with CXCR3-negative naive cells). After cryopreservation, expression of CXCR3 was partially reduced, and most assays were run with fresh PBMCs. Both naive subsets had comparably high diversity; memory CD8+ cells much lower.

Germline assignment: CDR1 SNHLY and CDR2 FYNNEI. This CDR3 region has 13 residues. The sequencing input was naive CXCR3- CD8+ T cells from blood. Subset described: CD45RO-CCR7+CD27+CD95- naive CD8+ T cells lacking CXCR3 (TNR3-). The V call is TRBV2, the J call TRBJ2-2. This TCR was recovered from a human donor in good health. Some clones in this sample may be carry-over from other donors' samples. CDR3 residues: CASSPVGTGELFF.